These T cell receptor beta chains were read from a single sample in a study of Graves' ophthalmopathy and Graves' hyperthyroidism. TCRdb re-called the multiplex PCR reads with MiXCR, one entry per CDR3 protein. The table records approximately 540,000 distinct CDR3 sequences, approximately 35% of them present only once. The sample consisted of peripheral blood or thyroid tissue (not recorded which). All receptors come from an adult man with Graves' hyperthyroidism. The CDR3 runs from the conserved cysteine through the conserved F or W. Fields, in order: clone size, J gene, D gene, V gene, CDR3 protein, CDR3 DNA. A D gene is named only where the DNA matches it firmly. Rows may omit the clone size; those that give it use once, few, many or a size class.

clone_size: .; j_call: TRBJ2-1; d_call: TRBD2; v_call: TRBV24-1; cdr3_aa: CATSDELADTYNEQFF; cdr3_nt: TGTGCCACCAGTGACGAACTAGCGGACACCTACAATGAGCAGTTCTTC
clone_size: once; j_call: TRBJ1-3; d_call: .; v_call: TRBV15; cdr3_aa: CATSRDPQGNTIYF; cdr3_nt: TGTGCCACCAGCAGAGATCCCCAGGGAAACACCATATATTTT
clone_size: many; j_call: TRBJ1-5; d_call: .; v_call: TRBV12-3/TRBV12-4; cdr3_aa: CASSFNHGNQPQHF; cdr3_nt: TGTGCCAGCAGTTTCAATCATGGCAATCAGCCCCAGCATTTT
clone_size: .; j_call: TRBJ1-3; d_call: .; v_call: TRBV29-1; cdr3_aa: CSVERNTIYF; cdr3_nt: TGCAGCGTTGAAAGAAACACCATATATTTT
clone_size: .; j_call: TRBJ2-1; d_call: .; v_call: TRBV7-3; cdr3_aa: CANRDLNNEQFF; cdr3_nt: TGTGCCAACCGGGACCTAAACAATGAGCAGTTCTTC
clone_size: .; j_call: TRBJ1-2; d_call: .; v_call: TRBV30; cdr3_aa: CAWSDQGFGYTF; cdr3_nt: TGTGCCTGGAGCGACCAGGGCTTTGGCTACACCTTC
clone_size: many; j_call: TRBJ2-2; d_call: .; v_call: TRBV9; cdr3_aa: CASSVGWGEGGELFF; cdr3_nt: TGTGCCAGCAGCGTAGGCTGGGGTGAAGGCGGGGAGCTGTTTTTT
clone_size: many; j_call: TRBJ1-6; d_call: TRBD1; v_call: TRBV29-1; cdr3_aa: CGVQETGLNSPLHF; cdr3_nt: TGCGGCGTCCAGGAGACAGGGTTGAACTCACCCCTCCACTTT
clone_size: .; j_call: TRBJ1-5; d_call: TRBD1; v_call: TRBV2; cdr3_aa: CASLEGQNSNQPQHF; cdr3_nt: TGTGCCAGCTTGGAGGGACAGAATAGCAATCAGCCCCAGCATTTT
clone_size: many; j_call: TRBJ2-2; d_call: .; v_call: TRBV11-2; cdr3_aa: CASSPQRAAAGELFF; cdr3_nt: TGTGCCAGCAGCCCCCAAAGGGCCGCGGCCGGGGAGCTGTTTTTT
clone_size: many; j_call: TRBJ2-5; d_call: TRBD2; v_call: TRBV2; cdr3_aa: CASSEGAGGQETQYF; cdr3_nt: TGTGCCAGCAGTGAAGGAGCGGGGGGGCAGGAGACCCAGTACTTC
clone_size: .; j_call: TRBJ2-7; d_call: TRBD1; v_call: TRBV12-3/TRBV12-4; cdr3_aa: CASSPRTGGRYEQYF; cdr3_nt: TGTGCCAGCAGTCCAAGGACAGGGGGCCGGTACGAGCAGTACTTC
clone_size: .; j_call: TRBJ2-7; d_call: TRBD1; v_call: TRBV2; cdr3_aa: CASRQTGGPYEQYF; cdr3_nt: TGTGCCAGCAGACAGACAGGGGGCCCCTACGAGCAGTACTTC
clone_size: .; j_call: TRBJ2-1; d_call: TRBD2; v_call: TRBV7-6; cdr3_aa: CASSLEGGGNSYNEQFF; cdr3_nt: TGTGCCAGCAGCTTAGAGGGCGGGGGTAACTCCTACAATGAGCAGTTCTTC
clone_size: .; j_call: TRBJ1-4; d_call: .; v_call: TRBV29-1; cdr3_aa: CSVAGLGSPLHFGTNEKLFF; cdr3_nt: .
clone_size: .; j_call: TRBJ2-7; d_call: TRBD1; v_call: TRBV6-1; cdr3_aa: CASTATGAAWEQYF; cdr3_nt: TGTGCCAGCACCGCCACAGGGGCCGCCTGGGAGCAGTACTTC
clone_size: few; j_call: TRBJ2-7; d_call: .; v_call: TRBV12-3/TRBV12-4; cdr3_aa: CASSFWGFYYEQYF; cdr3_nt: TGTGCCAGCTCCTTCTGGGGATTTTACTACGAGCAGTACTTC
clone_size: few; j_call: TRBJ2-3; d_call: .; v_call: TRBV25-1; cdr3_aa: CASSPRRGTDTQYF; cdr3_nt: TGTGCCAGCAGCCCCCGCCGGGGCACAGATACGCAGTATTTT
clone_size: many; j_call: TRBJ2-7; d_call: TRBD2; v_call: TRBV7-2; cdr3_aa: CASSTQSGSSYEQYF; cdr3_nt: TGTGCCAGCAGCACCCAAAGCGGGAGCTCCTACGAGCAGTACTTC
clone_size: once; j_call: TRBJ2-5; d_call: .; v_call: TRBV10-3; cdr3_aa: CAISESGALPGETQYF; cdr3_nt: TGTGCCATCAGTGAGTCCGGGGCCCTGCCAGGGGAGACCCAGTACTTC
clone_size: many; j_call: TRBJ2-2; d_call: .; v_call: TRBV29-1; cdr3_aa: CSVEFPDTGELFF; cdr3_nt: TGCAGCGTTGAATTCCCGGACACCGGGGAGCTGTTTTTT
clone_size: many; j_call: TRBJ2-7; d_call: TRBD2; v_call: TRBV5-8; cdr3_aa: CASSLALADRHYEQYF; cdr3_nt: TGTGCCAGCAGCTTGGCACTAGCGGATCGACACTACGAGCAGTACTTC
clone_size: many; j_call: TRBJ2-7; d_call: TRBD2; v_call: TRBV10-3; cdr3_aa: CAISEGSGGLYEQYF; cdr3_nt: TGTGCCATCAGTGAAGGTAGCGGGGGCCTGTACGAGCAGTACTTC
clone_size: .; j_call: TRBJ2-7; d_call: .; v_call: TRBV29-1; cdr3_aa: CSVEVGEQYF; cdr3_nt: TGCAGCGTTGAAGTGGGGGAGCAGTACTTC
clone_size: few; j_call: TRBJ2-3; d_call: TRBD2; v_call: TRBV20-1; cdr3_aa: CSARRPGLAGLDTQYF; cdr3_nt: TGCAGTGCCCGTCGTCCGGGACTAGCGGGATTGGATACGCAGTATTTT
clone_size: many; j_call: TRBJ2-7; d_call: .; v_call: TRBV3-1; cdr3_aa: CASSDGTENYEQYF; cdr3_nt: TGTGCCAGCAGCGACGGGACTGAGAACTACGAGCAGTACTTC
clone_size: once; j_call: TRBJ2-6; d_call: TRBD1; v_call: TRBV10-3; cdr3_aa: CAISAGTGMVTGANVLTF; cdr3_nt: TGTGCCATCAGCGCCGGGACAGGGATGGTTACTGGGGCCAACGTCCTGACTTTC
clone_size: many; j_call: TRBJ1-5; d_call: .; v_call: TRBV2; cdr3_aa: CASSVRVWGNQPQHF; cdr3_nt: TGTGCCAGCAGCGTCAGGGTGTGGGGCAATCAGCCCCAGCATTTT
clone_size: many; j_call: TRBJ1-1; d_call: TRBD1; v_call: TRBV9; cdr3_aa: CASSAGTGLNTEAFF; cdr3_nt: TGTGCCAGCAGCGCCGGGACAGGGCTAAACACTGAAGCTTTCTTT
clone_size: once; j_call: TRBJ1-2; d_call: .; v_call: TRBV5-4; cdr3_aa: CTSSLEGGYGGYTF; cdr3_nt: TGTACCAGCAGCTTGGAGGGGGGCTACGGCGGCTACACCTTC
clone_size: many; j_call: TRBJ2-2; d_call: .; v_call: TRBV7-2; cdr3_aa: CASSLVPENTGELFF; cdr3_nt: TGTGCCAGCAGCTTAGTTCCCGAAAACACCGGGGAGCTGTTTTTT
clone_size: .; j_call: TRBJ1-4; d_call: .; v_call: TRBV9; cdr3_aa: CASSVAGRTNEKLFF; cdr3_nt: TGTGCCAGCAGCGTAGCGGGCAGAACTAATGAAAAACTGTTTTTT
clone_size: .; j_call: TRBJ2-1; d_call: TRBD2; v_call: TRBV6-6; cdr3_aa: CASSELAGGGNEQFF; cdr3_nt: TGTGCCAGCAGTGAATTAGCGGGAGGGGGGAATGAGCAGTTCTTC
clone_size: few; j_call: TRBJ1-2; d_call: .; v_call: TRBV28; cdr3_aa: CASSLPGNELSNYGYTF; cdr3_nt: TGTGCCAGCAGTTTACCAGGGAACGAACTTTCCAACTATGGCTACACCTTC
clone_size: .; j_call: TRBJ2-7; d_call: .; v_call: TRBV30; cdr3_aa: CAWRARQAPYEQYF; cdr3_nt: TGTGCCTGGAGGGCACGACAGGCCCCCTACGAGCAGTACTTC
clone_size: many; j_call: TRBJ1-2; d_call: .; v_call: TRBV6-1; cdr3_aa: CASSEARGAGGYTF; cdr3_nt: TGTGCCAGCAGTGAAGCGCGGGGGGCAGGTGGCTACACCTTC
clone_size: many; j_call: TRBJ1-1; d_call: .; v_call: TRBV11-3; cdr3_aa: CASSATMNTEAFF; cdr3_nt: TGTGCCAGCAGCGCGACCATGAACACTGAAGCTTTCTTT
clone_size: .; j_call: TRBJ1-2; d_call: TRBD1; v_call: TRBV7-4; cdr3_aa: CASSWEWTGTALYGYTF; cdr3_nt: TGTGCCAGCAGCTGGGAATGGACAGGGACCGCCCTCTATGGCTACACCTTC
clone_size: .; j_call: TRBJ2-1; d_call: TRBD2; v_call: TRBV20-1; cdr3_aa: CSAYPGTSGRMQFF; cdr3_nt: TGCAGTGCTTACCCCGGGACTAGCGGGAGAATGCAGTTCTTC
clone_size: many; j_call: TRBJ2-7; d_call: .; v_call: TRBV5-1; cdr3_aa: CASSGQNSYEQYF; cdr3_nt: TGCGCCAGCAGCGGTCAGAACTCCTACGAGCAGTACTTC
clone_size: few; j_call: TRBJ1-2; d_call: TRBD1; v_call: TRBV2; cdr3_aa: CASSGDRGSYYGYTF; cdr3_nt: TGTGCCAGCAGCGGAGACAGGGGAAGCTACTATGGCTACACCTTC
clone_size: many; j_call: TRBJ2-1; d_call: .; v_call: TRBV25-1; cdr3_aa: CASSDRGSNSYNEQFF; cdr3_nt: TGTGCCAGCAGTGATCGAGGGAGTAACTCCTACAATGAGCAGTTCTTC
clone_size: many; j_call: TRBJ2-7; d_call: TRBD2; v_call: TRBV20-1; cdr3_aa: CSATRDYPYYEQYF; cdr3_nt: TGCAGTGCAACTCGGGACTACCCTTACTACGAGCAGTACTTC
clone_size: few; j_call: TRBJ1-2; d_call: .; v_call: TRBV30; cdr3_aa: CAWSVETNYGYTF; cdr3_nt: TGTGCCTGGAGTGTCGAGACTAACTATGGCTACACCTTC
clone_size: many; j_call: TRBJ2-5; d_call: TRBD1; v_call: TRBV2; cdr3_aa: CASIQGTGGSETQYF; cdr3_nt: TGTGCCAGCATTCAAGGTACAGGGGGCAGCGAGACCCAGTACTTC
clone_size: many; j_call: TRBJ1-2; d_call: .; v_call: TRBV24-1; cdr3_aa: CATSDLAGYGYTF; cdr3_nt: TGTGCCACCAGTGATTTGGCCGGTTATGGCTACACCTTC
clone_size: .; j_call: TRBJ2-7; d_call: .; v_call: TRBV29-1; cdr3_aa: CSVEDRVGSSYGQYF; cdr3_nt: TGCAGCGTTGAAGATAGGGTGGGGTCGTCCTACGGGCAGTACTTC
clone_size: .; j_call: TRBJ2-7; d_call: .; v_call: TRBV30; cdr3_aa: CAWSEGESEQYF; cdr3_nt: TGTGCCTGGAGTGAGGGTGAAAGCGAGCAGTACTTC
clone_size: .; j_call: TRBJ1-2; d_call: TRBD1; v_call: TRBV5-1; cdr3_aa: CASSRTGGGYTF; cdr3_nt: TGTGCCAGCAGCCGAACAGGGGGTGGCTACACCTTC
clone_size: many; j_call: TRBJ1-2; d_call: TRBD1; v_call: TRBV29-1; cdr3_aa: CSVGTGIIYGYTF; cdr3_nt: TGCAGCGTTGGGACAGGGATAATCTATGGCTACACCTTC
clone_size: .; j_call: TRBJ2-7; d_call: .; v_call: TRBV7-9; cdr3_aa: CASSLGRPTGELYF; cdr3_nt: TGCGCCAGCAGCTTGGGTCGGCCCACCGGGGAGCTGTACTTC
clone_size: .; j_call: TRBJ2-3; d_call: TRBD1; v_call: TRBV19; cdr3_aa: CASSPRGRGENTQYF; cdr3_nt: TGTGCCAGTAGTCCCAGGGGGCGCGGCGAGAATACGCAGTATTTT
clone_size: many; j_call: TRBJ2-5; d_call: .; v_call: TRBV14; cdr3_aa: CASTLGRKETQYF; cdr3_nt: TGTGCCAGCACCCTCGGCAGAAAAGAGACCCAGTACTTC
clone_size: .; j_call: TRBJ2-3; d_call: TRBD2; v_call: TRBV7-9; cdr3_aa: CASSWGLAGGDTQYF; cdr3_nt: TGTGCCAGCAGCTGGGGACTAGCGGGAGGTGATACGCAGTATTTT
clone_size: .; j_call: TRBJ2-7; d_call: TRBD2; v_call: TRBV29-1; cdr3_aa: CSVASSGGGGEQYF; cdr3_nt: TGCAGCGTTGCATCCAGCGGGGGCGGGGGTGAGCAGTACTTC
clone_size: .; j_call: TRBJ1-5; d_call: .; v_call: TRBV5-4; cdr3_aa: CASSPRQRIYSNQPQHF; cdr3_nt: TGTGCCAGCAGCCCACGACAGAGAATATATAGCAATCAGCCCCAGCATTTT
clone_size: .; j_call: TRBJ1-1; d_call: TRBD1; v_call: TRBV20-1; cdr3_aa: CSAPPGTANTEAFF; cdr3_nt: TGCAGTGCTCCCCCCGGGACAGCAAACACTGAAGCTTTCTTT
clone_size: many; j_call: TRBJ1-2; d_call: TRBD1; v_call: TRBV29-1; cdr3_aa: CSLQTGGASGGYTF; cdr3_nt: TGCAGCTTACAGACAGGGGGCGCGTCCGGTGGCTACACCTTC
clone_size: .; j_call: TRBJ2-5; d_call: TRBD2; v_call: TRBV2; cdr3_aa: CASSLSPAAGGRLETQYF; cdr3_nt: TGTGCCAGCAGCTTGAGTCCGGCAGCGGGGGGGCGCCTGGAGACCCAGTACTTC